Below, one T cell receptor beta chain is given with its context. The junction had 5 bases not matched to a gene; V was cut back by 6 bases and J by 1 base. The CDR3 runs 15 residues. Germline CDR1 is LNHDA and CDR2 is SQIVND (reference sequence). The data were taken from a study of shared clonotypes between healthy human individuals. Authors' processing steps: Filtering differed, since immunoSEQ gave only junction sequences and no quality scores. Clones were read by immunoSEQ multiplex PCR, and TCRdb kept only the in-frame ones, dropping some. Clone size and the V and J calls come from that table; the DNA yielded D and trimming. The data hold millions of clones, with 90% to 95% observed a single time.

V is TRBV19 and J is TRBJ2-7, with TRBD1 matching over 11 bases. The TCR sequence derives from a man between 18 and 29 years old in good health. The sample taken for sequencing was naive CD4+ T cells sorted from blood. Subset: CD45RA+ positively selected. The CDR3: CASRGQGAGSYEQYF. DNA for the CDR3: TGTGCCAGTAGAGGACAGGGGGCTGGATCCTACGAGCAGTACTTC.